This T cell receptor beta chain was identified in a study of chemoradiotherapy in HPV16-positive cancers. CDR1 LNHDA and CDR2 SQIVND come from the germline V gene (reference sequence). The CDR3 is 13 residues long. Between the trimmed V and J ends, which lost 6 bases and 4 bases, there was a span of 12 bases. Regarding the study as a whole: During treatment, candidate HPV-specific clones and E7-related motifs expanded in tumor. Functional assays defining HPV-specific T cells used only a couple of HPV16-positive patients.

Clones were sequenced by immunoSEQ multiplex PCR, and TCRdb holds only the in-frame ones, with some missing. The table has about 7,900 clones, around 75% seen once. Concerning this clone: Its antigen is still unknown.

This receptor was obtained from a human donor with HPV-associated anogenital cancer. Specimen collection occurred from a patient who underwent chemoradiotherapy. V is TRBV19 and J is TRBJ1-1; unclear D gene. The CDR3 DNA is TGTGCCAGTAGCCTGACGCTTAGCACTGAAGCTTTCTTT. Encoded protein: CASSLTLSTEAFF.